This T cell receptor (beta chain) is drawn from a study of blood T cell repertoires in COVID-19 (dated by TCRdb to 2020 to 2022). With regard to the full study: Samples from collaborators originated in the United States, Italy and Spain and spanned both the acute and convalescent phases of COVID-19. The prospective study material was composed of cDNA or gDNA derived from T cells, B-cell-depleted T cells, or PBMCs. Deeply sampled blood TCRbeta repertoires from subjects exposed to, actively infected with, or recovered from COVID-19 were included in the dataset. The repertoires were made available in a free public database intended to serve as a resource for research on the immune response to SARS-CoV-2. The samples were drawn from the first 160 participants of the ongoing ImmuneRACE study and from some 1,300 subjects provided by 6 global collaborators. A de-identified subject ID, COVID-19 status, age in years and sex were almost always included in the sample metadata. Where HLA class I and class II types were available, the types were taken from metadata supplied by the sample provider, not from assay-based typing.

Its CDR3 holds 16 amino acids, cysteine through phenylalanine. Here the CDR3 DNA is all that survives: 48 bases in frame from base 1. CDR1 SGHAT and CDR2 FQNNGV are derived from the germline V gene. Here V drops 2 bases and J drops 5 bases, and the junction holds 7 bases not matched to any gene. What the research found in general, with its limitations: The quantity of clinical and demographic metadata differed by source and by participant and was supplied without curation.

At one collaborating source in Seattle, patients were enrolled during active infection and were followed longitudinally through the course of disease. Whole blood was collected in K2EDTA tubes by collaborating institutions according to the institutions' own protocols. Collaborator samples were shipped for TCRbeta analysis as frozen whole blood, isolated PBMCs, or DNA extracted from either sample type. Remarks on this clone: There is no known antigen for this receptor. Per-base qualities were not stored, and no clone one base away is much larger.

The immunoSEQ Assay, a bias-controlled multiplex PCR, was used to amplify TCRbeta CDR3 regions from genomic DNA. In the paper's pipeline: Within the assay, amplification of reference gene primers was used to estimate how many nucleated cells each sample contained. To quantify the absolute abundance of each unique TCRbeta CDR3 rearrangement, sequence reads were collapsed and filtered. For each sample, productive Simpson clonality was calculated as the square root of Simpson's diversity index over productive rearrangements. Imported from immuneACCESS, the table was reduced by TCRdb to in-frame sequences with V and J called. These copies leave out some clones; in studies compared against another copy, an unresolved V gene accounts for under half, and the cause of the remainder is not known. The V and J calls and clone size were taken over from that table, and D and trimming were inferred from the DNA. The sample yields 200,000 or so clones; 92% were counted once. The top ten clonotypes cover about 0.8% of the sample.

Sequences were obtained from peripheral blood. The receptor was derived from a man aged 55-75 years with COVID-19, enrolled during active disease. The chain uses TRBV11-2 and TRBJ1-4, with 8 junctional bases fitting TRBD1. The nucleotide sequence is TGTGCCAGCAGCTTAACAGGGGGTATTAGAAATGAAAAACTGTTTTTT. Protein translation: CASSLTGGIRNEKLFF.